This T cell receptor (beta chain) came from a study of T cell responses to AZD1222 COVID-19 vaccine. Points from the study as a whole: Among those given AZD1222, only 5 to 7 were seropositive at baseline. Among the donors, most were white British and more were female, and clonal diversity was possibly underestimated.

The CDR3 length is 15 residues. Germline V gene data show CDR1 as SGHTA and CDR2 as FQGNSA. Trimming shortened V by 1 base and J by 9 bases, and 13 bases separated the two germline ends. Method: immunoSEQ multiplex PCR; TCRdb's copy keeps in-frame clones and lacks some. Seen here are about 120,000 clones, around 81% observed once, and the top ten hold around a tenth. Remarks on this clone: Its target is not known.

V gene TRBV7-2 combines with J gene TRBJ1-6; no reliable D call. Sequencing was performed on peripheral blood, taken on day 0 of AZD1222 vaccination. The receptor was isolated from an adult in good health. CDR3 amino acids: CASSLGWGSGSPLHF. The DNA for the CDR3 is TGTGCCAGCAGCTTAGGTTGGGGTAGCGGTTCACCCCTCCACTTT.